The T cell receptor (beta chain) under discussion was sequenced for a study of human T cells and chemical hapten exposure. TCRdb re-analysed the RACE reads in MiXCR, keeping a single row per CDR3 protein. The table records about 160,000 distinct CDR3 sequences, 25% to 35% of them present only once. Time point reported: patch test 3, about 24 weeks after DPC sensitization. Documented treatment: therapeutic diphenylcyclopropenone sensitization with weekly scalp DPC. Trimming took 2 bases from V and 10 from J, leaving 9 bases between them. This CDR3 comprises 12 residues. This chain joins TRBV12-3 or TRBV12-4 and TRBJ2-1; no reliable D call. The receptor comes from a woman aged 18-29 years with alopecia areata. Some clones in this sample may be carry-over from other donors' samples. Source: whole blood, taken in connection with sensitization to the hapten diphenylcyclopropenone (DPC). Here the CDR3 DNA reads TGTGCCAGCAGTTTAACCCAGAACGAGCAGTTCTTC. This gives the protein CASSLTQNEQFF.